Listed below are T cell receptor beta chains from one sample, sequenced in a study of cytomegalovirus exposure and HLA in healthy donors. Clones were sequenced by immunoSEQ multiplex PCR, and TCRdb holds only the in-frame ones, with some missing. The profile covers over 150,000 clones, with roughly 77% appearing a single time and 2% to 3% taken by the ten largest. What was sequenced was PBMCs. Every receptor here comes from a woman aged 40 to 49 in good health and CMV-seropositive. Both conserved end residues are part of each CDR3.

CDR3 protein: CASSRDSLWSSEQYF
V gene: TRBV5-6
J gene: TRBJ2-7

CDR3 protein: CASSLALTGDSEQYF
V gene: TRBV5-1
J gene: TRBJ2-7

CDR3 protein: CASSLPRTGTEAF
V gene: TRBV5-6
J gene: TRBJ1-2

CDR3 protein: CASSQEYTGGFSGANVLTF
V gene: TRBV4-3
J gene: TRBJ2-6

CDR3 protein: CAISAGTGKVGNTEAFF
V gene: TRBV10-3
J gene: TRBJ1-1

CDR3 protein: CASSLAGTGLDTQYF
V gene: TRBV5-8
J gene: TRBJ2-3

CDR3 protein: CASSHRRGGTGELFF
V gene: TRBV4-3
J gene: TRBJ2-2

CDR3 protein: CASSLRQNYGYTF
V gene: TRBV5-6
J gene: TRBJ1-2

CDR3 protein: CASSSRQAGETQYF
V gene: TRBV27
J gene: TRBJ2-5

CDR3 protein: CASSSVWTGNTDTQYF
V gene: TRBV6-5
J gene: TRBJ2-3

CDR3 protein: CATSSGEATDTQYF
V gene: TRBV15
J gene: TRBJ2-3

CDR3 protein: CASRGTSGPRGTQYF
V gene: TRBV2
J gene: TRBJ2-5

CDR3 protein: CASSDEGSNQPQHF
V gene: TRBV25-1
J gene: TRBJ1-5

CDR3 protein: CASSLYRGRPTEAFF
V gene: TRBV6-5
J gene: TRBJ1-1